The text below deals with one TCR beta chain. Its antigen is not known. Sequencing was performed with immunoSEQ multiplex PCR; in TCRdb, only in-frame clones are kept and a portion is missing. The sample contains approximately 35,000 clones, less than 90% of which appear only once. Germline V gene lookup returns CDR1 SGHRS and CDR2 YFSETQ. Between the trimmed V and J ends, which lost 5 bases and 1 base, there was a span of 13 bases. CDR3 length: 16 amino acids. This entry comes from a study of regulatory dendritic cells for organ transplantation. Study-wide findings and caveats: The most alloreactive TCR clonotypes were found in resting memory CD8+ cells. Memory CD8+ T cells were the most oligoclonal; naive cells were highly diverse.

CD4+ or CD8+ T cells were sorted as naive CD45RA+ or memory CD45RO+. The sequencing sample was made of naive CD4+ T cells from blood. Subset: CD45RA+ naive T cells. The receptor was isolated from a human donor in good health. The rearrangement joins TRBV5-1 to TRBJ2-6; a possible D gene is TRBD2 (6 bases). This chain's CDR3 is CASRPRRESGANVLTF. The CDR3 DNA reads TGCGCCAGCAGACCCCGGCGGGAATCTGGGGCCAACGTCCTGACTTTC.